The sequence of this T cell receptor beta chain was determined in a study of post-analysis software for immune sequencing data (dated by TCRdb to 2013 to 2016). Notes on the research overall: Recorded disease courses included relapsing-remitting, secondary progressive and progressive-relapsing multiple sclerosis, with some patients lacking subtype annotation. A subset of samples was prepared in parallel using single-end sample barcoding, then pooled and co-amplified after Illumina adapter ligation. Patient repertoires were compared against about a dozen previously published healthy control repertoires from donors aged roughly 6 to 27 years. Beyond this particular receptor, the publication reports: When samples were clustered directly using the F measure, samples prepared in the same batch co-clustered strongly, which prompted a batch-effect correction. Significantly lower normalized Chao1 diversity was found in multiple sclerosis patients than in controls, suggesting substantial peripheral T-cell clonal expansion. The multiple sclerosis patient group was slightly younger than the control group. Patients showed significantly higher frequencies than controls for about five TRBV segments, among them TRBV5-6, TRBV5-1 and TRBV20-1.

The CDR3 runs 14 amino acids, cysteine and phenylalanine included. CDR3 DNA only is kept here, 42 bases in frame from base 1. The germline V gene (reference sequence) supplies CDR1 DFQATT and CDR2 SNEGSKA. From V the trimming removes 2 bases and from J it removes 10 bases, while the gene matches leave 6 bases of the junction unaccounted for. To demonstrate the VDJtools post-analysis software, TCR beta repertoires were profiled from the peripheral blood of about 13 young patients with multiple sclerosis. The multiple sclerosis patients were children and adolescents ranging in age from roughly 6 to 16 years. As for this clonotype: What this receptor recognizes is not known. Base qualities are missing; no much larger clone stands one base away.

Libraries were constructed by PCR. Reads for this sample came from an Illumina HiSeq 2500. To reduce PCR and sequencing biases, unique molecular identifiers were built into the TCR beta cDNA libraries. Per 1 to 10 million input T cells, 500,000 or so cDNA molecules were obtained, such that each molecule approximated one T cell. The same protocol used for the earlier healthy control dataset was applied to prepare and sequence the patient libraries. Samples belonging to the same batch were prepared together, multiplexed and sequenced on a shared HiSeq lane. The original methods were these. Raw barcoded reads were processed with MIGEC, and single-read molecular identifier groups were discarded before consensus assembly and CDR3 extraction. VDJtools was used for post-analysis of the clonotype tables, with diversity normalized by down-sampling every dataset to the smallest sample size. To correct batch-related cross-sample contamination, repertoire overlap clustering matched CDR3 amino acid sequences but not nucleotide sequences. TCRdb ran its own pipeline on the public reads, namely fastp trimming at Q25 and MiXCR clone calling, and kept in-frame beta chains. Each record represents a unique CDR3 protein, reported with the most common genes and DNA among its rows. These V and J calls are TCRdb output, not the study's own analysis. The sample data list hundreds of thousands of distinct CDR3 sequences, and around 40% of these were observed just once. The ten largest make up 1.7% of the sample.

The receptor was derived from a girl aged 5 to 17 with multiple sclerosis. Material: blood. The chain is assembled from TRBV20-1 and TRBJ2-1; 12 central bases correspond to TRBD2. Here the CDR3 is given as CSARRLAGEGEQFF. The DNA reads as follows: TGCAGTGCTAGAAGACTAGCGGGAGAGGGAGAGCAGTTCTTC.